This T cell receptor beta chain was captured in a study of cytomegalovirus exposure and HLA in healthy donors. Broader study findings: Rarity marked most TCR sequences, yet some public TCRs occurred in many donors.

The table came from immunoSEQ multiplex PCR; TCRdb's copy has only in-frame clones and leaves some out. The table lists some 160,000 clones, around 89% of them singletons. V was pared by 8 bases and J by 4 bases, with 11 bases between. The germline V gene has CDR1 MDHEN and CDR2 SYDVKM. The CDR3 spans 12 residues. Separate from the approximately 700-subject first cohort was the roughly 120-subject validation cohort, to which the donors belonged. With respect to this clone: The antigen remains undetermined.

This chain links TRBV28 with TRBJ1-1; D not resolved. Sequenced input: PBMCs. This TCR came from a young man in good health and CMV-seronegative. For the CDR3, the DNA is TGTGCCAGCCAGGCGGAGGTCACTGAAGCTTTCTTT. Its translation: CASQAEVTEAFF.